These 26 T cell receptor beta chains share one sample of origin, sequenced in a study of blood T cell repertoires in COVID-19. Generated by immunoSEQ multiplex PCR, the TCRdb table keeps only in-frame clones and is missing some. The data contain about 210,000 clones, about four fifths of them singletons. Sequencing was done on a sample of peripheral blood. The receptors originated from a woman between 35 and 50 years old with acute or convalescent COVID-19.

The chain carries TRBV10-3 and TRBJ1-5; D is ambiguous. The CDR3 extends over 13 amino acids. Trimming pared 7 bases from V and 1 base from J, leaving 8 bases between. Germline V gene data show CDR1 as ENHRY and CDR2 as SYGVKD. The CDR3 nucleotides are TGTGCCATCACGGGAGGGAGCAATCAGCCCCAGCATTTT. This encodes CAITGGSNQPQHF.

The V call is TRBV11-2, the J call TRBJ1-6, with D perhaps TRBD1 (5 bases). CDR3 size: 16 residues. Germline CDR1 reads SGHAT; CDR2 reads FQNNGV. V lost 4 bases and J 4 bases, leaving 14 bases between the germline ends. The CDR3 loop reads CASSSWEGNYNSPLHF. In nucleotides, the CDR3 is TGTGCCAGCAGCTCGTGGGAGGGGAATTATAATTCACCCCTCCACTTT.

V is TRBV3-1 (or the pseudogene TRBV3-2) and J is TRBJ1-6, with 7 positions matching TRBD1. The V and J ends lost 1 base and 10 bases, in that order; junction bases with no gene match: 7. CDR3 length equals 15 residues. Germline CDR1 and CDR2: LGHDT and YNNKEL (reference sequence). In DNA form, the CDR3 reads TGTGCCAGCAGCCAAGTGACAGGGAGGAGGTCACCCCTCCACTTT. Its translation: CASSQVTGRRSPLHF.

This clone was observed a few times. J is TRBJ2-7 and V is TRBV5-4; D is possibly TRBD1 (7 bases). The V end was cut by 3 bases, the J end by 3 bases, with 22 bases between. This CDR3 is 17 amino acids long. Germline-derived CDR1 and CDR2 are SGHNT and YYREEE (reference sequence). In DNA form, the CDR3 reads TGTGCCAGCAGCTCTGGAGGGGGTACAGGGGTTGGCTACGAGCAGTACTTC. It specifies CASSSGGGTGVGYEQYF.

V gene TRBV7-8 combines with J gene TRBJ2-7, with 10 nucleotides matching TRBD2. The CDR3 is 15 amino acids. Trimming removed 5 bases from V and 2 bases from J; junction bases left unmatched: 6. Germline V lookup: CDR1 SGHVS, CDR2 FQNEAQ. The chain's CDR3 is CASSPVAGGPYEQYF. The DNA for the CDR3 is TGTGCCAGCAGCCCCGTAGCGGGGGGCCCCTACGAGCAGTACTTC.

The chain has TRBV18 and TRBJ2-7, with D uncertain. Germline V lookup: CDR1 KGHSH, CDR2 LQKENI. The CDR3 runs 13 residues. The V end was cut by 6 bases, the J end by 6 bases, with 15 bases between. The CDR3: CASSLGSAGEQYF. The CDR3 nucleotides are TGTGCCAGCTCCCTGGGCTCGGCCGGCGAGCAGTACTTC.

This clone was picked up one time. The V gene is TRBV7-2, the J gene TRBJ2-7; the D gene is possibly TRBD2 (5 bases). In germline, CDR1 is SGHTA, CDR2 FQGNSA. V lost 4 bases to trimming and J lost 3 bases, with 10 bases between them. This CDR3 is built from 13 residues. This CDR3 is CASSSHRGYEQYF. In DNA, the CDR3 is TGTGCCAGCAGCTCACACCGGGGCTACGAGCAGTACTTC.

This rearrangement joins TRBV5-4 to TRBJ2-7; 8 bases map to TRBD1. Unmatched junction bases numbered 7, after V lost 2 bases and J lost 6 bases. The germline V gene encodes CDR1 SGHNT and CDR2 YYREEE (reference sequence). The CDR3 sequence is 14 residues long. The CDR3 region is CASSLGQGAVEQYF. The DNA of the CDR3 is TGTGCCAGCAGCTTAGGGCAGGGGGCGGTCGAGCAGTACTTC. The full variable domain, rest sourced from reference TRBV5-4 and TRBJ2-7, is ETGVTQSPTHLIKTRGQQVTLRCSSQSGHNTVSWYQQALGQGPQFIFQYYREEENGRGNFPPRFSGLQFPNYSSELNVNALELDDSALYLCASSLGQGAVEQYFGPGTRLTVT.

The DNA of the CDR3 is TGTGCCAGCAGCTTAGCGAACAGCGGGGGGGCCGTCAAGGCAGATACGCAGTATTTT. Translating it yields CASSLANSGGAVKADTQYF. This chain connects TRBV7-2 to TRBJ2-3, with 10 positions matching TRBD2. CDR1 SGHTA and CDR2 FQGNSA come from the germline V gene. Trimming removed 0 bases from V and 4 bases from J; junction bases left unmatched: 13. The CDR3 is 19 amino acids.

V is TRBV13 and J is TRBJ2-2; possibly TRBD2 for D (5 bases). CDR3 length: 16 amino acids. From germline, CDR1 is PRHDT and CDR2 FYEKMQ (reference sequence). The ends were cut back, 3 bases at V and 0 bases at J, with 11 bases in the middle. CDR3 in DNA: TGTGCCAGCAGCTTTGAGGGCGGGCCGAACACCGGGGAGCTGTTTTTT. Its translation: CASSFEGGPNTGELFF.

The chain carries TRBV5-1 and TRBJ2-7; 7 bases are a match to TRBD1. Germline V gene data show CDR1 as SGHRS and CDR2 as YFSETQ. CDR3 length equals 18 residues. The ends lost 0 bases at V and 3 bases at J; junction bases unmatched: 15. CDR3 residues: CASSLGNFPGQRNYEQYF. The CDR3 nucleotides are TGCGCCAGCAGCTTGGGGAATTTTCCGGGACAGAGGAACTACGAGCAGTACTTC.

This CDR3 reads CASRPDRDYGYTF. The CDR3 bases are TGCGCCAGCAGACCCGACAGGGACTATGGCTACACCTTC. The V and J genes are TRBV5-1 and TRBJ1-2; TRBD1 matches 7 bases. J lost 3 bases, V lost 5 bases, and 4 bases had no gene match. CDR1 is SGHRS, CDR2 YFSETQ, per germline. The CDR3 has 13 amino acids.

This clone was observed once. The chain employs TRBV3-1 (or the pseudogene TRBV3-2) and TRBJ2-7; TRBD1 aligns across 8 bases. This CDR3 has 14 amino acids. J gave up 7 bases and V 3 bases, and 8 bases lay outside the gene matches. The germline V gene has CDR1 LGHDT and CDR2 YNNKEL (reference sequence). CDR3 protein: CASSHPTGVREQYF. CDR3 nucleotides: TGTGCCAGCAGCCACCCGACAGGGGTGAGGGAGCAGTACTTC.

The V and J genes are TRBV11-2 and TRBJ2-3, with TRBD2 identical over 11 bases. Trimming removed 5 bases from V and 9 bases from J; junction bases left unmatched: 10. In germline, CDR1 is SGHAT, CDR2 FQNNGV. The CDR3 consists of 15 residues. CDR3 sequence reads: CASSQPTSGTMTQYF. CDR3 coding DNA: TGTGCCAGCAGCCAACCGACTAGCGGGACAATGACGCAGTATTTT.

The chain couples TRBV7-8 to TRBJ2-1; 7 bases fit TRBD2. This CDR3 has 16 residues. CDR1 SGHVS and CDR2 FQNEAQ come from the germline V gene. V lost 5 bases, J lost 2 bases, and 9 bases stayed unmatched. The CDR3 loop is CASSLLGGGPYNEQFF. The CDR3 nucleotides read TGTGCCAGCAGCCTACTGGGCGGGGGACCCTACAATGAGCAGTTCTTC.

This chain links TRBV14 with TRBJ2-7; possible D gene TRBD1, 6 bases. V lost 1 base and J lost 10, with 11 bases in between. This CDR3 has 12 residues. Germline-derived CDR1 and CDR2 are SGHDN and FVKESK. DNA of the CDR3: TGTGCCAGCAGCCAAGTACAGGGCCTCCAGTACTTC. This codes for CASSQVQGLQYF.

The rearrangement uses TRBV5-1 and TRBJ2-7, with D tentatively TRBD2 (6 bases). Trimming cost V 2 bases and J 1 base, with 16 bases left between them. This CDR3 is built from 16 residues. CDR1 is SGHRS, CDR2 YFSETQ, per germline. The CDR3, as DNA: TGCGCCAGCAGCTTAATCACGGGAGTATCATCCTACGAGCAGTACTTC. Residues: CASSLITGVSSYEQYF.

The chain employs TRBV7-9 and TRBJ2-1, with 14 bases lining up with TRBD2. V dropped 5 bases and J dropped 4; count of bases not matched to a gene: 7. Germline CDR1 is SEHNR and CDR2 is FQNEAQ (reference sequence). The CDR3 extends over 17 amino acids. The CDR3, as DNA: TGTGCCAGCAGCCCGACTAGCGGGAGGGCCGTATACAATGAGCAGTTCTTC. This translates into CASSPTSGRAVYNEQFF.

The V and J genes are TRBV10-1 and TRBJ2-2, with 12 bases lining up with TRBD2. Germline CDR1 and CDR2: WNHNN and SYGVQD (reference sequence). The CDR3 spans 18 residues. Trimming cost V 2 bases and J 1 base; bases outside gene matches: 5. The CDR3: CASSEPLAGGQNTGELFF. The CDR3 region has the DNA TGCGCCAGCAGTGAGCCTCTAGCGGGAGGGCAGAACACCGGGGAGCTGTTTTTT.

The sample holds a few counts of this clone. V gene TRBV7-3 combines with J gene TRBJ1-2; the D is unclear. Germline V CDR1 and CDR2: SGHTA, FQGTGA. This CDR3 region has 12 residues. Trimming removed 3 bases at V and 4 bases at J, with 6 bases between. The DNA of the CDR3 is TGTGCCAGCAGCTTGAACAGCTATGGCTACACCTTC. Translating gives CASSLNSYGYTF.

This clone was seen just once. The CDR3 spells CATSRASTGVGYTF. The CDR3 coding sequence is TGTGCCACCAGCAGAGCATCGACCGGGGTCGGCTACACCTTC. The genes are TRBV15 and TRBJ1-2; D gene ambiguous. Trimming left V 1 base short and J 8 bases short, with 14 bases between. The length of the CDR3 is 14 residues. Germline values: CDR1 LNHNV, CDR2 YYDKDF (reference sequence).

V and J are TRBV6-6 and TRBJ1-4, with 8 bases aligning to TRBD1. This CDR3 has 14 residues. The V and J ends lost 4 bases and 11 bases, in that order; junction bases with no gene match: 9. The germline CDR1 and CDR2 sequences are MNHNY and SVGAGI (reference sequence). In DNA, the CDR3 is TGTGCCAGCAGTTTAGCAGGGGGCGAGGGGAAACTGTTTTTT. Its protein product is CASSLAGGEGKLFF.

This clone was recorded once. The J gene is TRBJ2-7, the V gene TRBV12-5, with 11 bases that match TRBD1. V shed 0 bases, J shed 7 bases, and the junction held 5 bases outside the gene matches. Germline values: CDR1 LGHNT, CDR2 FRNRAP. The CDR3 has 15 amino acids. The CDR3 DNA sequence: TGTGCTAGTGGTTTGGTCTGGACAGGGGGCTCAGAGCAGTACTTC. It codes for CASGLVWTGGSEQYF. Based on the CDR3 plus reference TRBV12-5 and TRBJ2-7, the full variable domain is DARVTQTPRHKVTEMGQEVTMRCQPILGHNTVFWYRQTMMQGLELLAYFRNRAPLDDSGMPKDRFSAEMPDATLATLKIQPSEPRDSAVYFCASGLVWTGGSEQYFGPGTRLTVT.

The sample holds a few counts of this clone. The rearrangement uses TRBV11-3 and TRBJ2-2, with a tentative D call TRBD2 (6 bases). Trimming took 4 bases from V and 7 from J, leaving 19 bases between them. CDR3 length: 16 residues. Germline CDR1 is SGHNT and CDR2 is YENEEA. The CDR3, as DNA: TGTGCCAGCAGCTCGCCCTCCTCGGGGGTGGGCGGGGAGCTGTTTTTT. Amino acids: CASSSPSSGVGGELFF.

The gene calls are TRBV24-1 and TRBJ2-2; TRBD1 is a possible D gene (6 bases). Germline CDR1 reads KGHDR; CDR2 reads SFDVKD. The CDR3 is 15 amino acids. The V end was cut by 7 bases, the J end by 1 base, with 12 bases between. The CDR3 is CATSHRALNTGELFF. The CDR3 coding sequence is TGTGCCACCAGCCACAGGGCCCTGAACACCGGGGAGCTGTTTTTT.

This chain uses TRBV5-1 with TRBJ2-7; 8 bases map to TRBD1. The germline V gene has CDR1 SGHRS and CDR2 YFSETQ. V lost 3 bases and J lost 5; bases outside the gene matches: 10. This CDR3 is built from 15 residues. Here the CDR3 DNA reads TGCGCCAGCAGCTCTTCCGGGACAGGCGCACACGAGCAGTACTTC. Protein: CASSSSGTGAHEQYF.